This T cell receptor beta chain was profiled in a study of blood T cells in healthy people across ages. The CDR3 length is 11 residues. Trimming took 4 bases from V and 10 from J, leaving 8 bases between them. In germline, CDR1 is MDHEN, CDR2 SYDVKM. This clonotype has ten or more counts. Its antigen is undetermined. The study's findings and limits: Naive CD4+ cells and diversity were both higher in long-lived donors than in aged donors. Unsorted PBMCs blocked a conclusive comparison of naive and antigen-experienced cells. Changes in expanded clonotypes were possibly confounded, as the CMV status of donors was unknown.

Using a J-beta primer mix together with a sample-barcoded 5' primer, a second PCR was run for 7 to 11 cycles. One entry per CDR3 protein, called by TCRdb with MiXCR from the 5' RACE reads. The sample lists about 640,000 distinct CDR3 sequences, about 30% occurring once. This clonotype originated in a woman of 80 years or more in good health. Material for sequencing was blood. The rearrangement joins TRBV28 to TRBJ2-1; D is unclear. The DNA for the CDR3 is TGTGCCAGCAGTTCCCCTCGGGAGCAGTTCTTC. Translated, it gives CASSSPREQFF.